The T cell receptor beta chain under discussion was sequenced for a study of graft-versus-host responses after intestinal transplantation. About the study: Anti-thymocyte globulin induction preceded 2 to 4 years of tacrolimus and steroid maintenance in all recipients.

In the case of this clone: Antigen: not known.

Whole-study findings and limits: The presence of high graft-versus-host to host-versus-graft clonal ratios in allografts characterized patients with graft-donor T cell macrochimerism. Association was observed between peak circulating GvH clone levels and early post-transplant HvG declines.

The CDR3 sequence is 19 residues long. Sequencing used immunoSEQ multiplex PCR; TCRdb keeps in-frame clones, though not all of them. The table records 20,000 or so clones, 80% to 90% of them present only once. The sequenced sample was PBMCs, obtained roughly 450 days after intestinal transplant. The chain is built from TRBV21-1 and TRBJ2-2; the D segment call TRBD2 is taken from the table without a DNA check. TRBV21-1 is a pseudogene. The clonotype originates from a human patient who received an intestinal transplant, so some T cells may come from the graft donor. The CDR3: CASSKVLRPSERNTGELFF. The CDR3 DNA reads as TGTGCCAGCAGCAAAGTCTTGAGGCCTAGCGAACGGAACACCGGGGAGCTGTTTTTT.